The clone carrying this T cell receptor beta chain was observed once. Its antigen is still unknown. The sample belongs to a study of identical twins. Study-wide results and caveats: Findings depended on cross-sectional statistics rather than tracking the same donors. Insertions were fewer in abundant cord blood beta clonotypes, whereas memory repertoires showed none of this pattern.

All donors were healthy Caucasians. TCRdb independently ran MiXCR on the 5' RACE reads; one entry per CDR3 protein. The table includes about 530,000 distinct CDR3 sequences, about 22% detected once. Another study also made use of these data, one on yellow fever vaccine responses in identical twins.

The source of this sequence is a woman younger than 35 in good health. Specimen: CD4+ T cells sorted from blood.

This CDR3 reads CASSLVSGQNYEQYF. The CDR3 DNA follows: TGTGCCAGCAGCTTAGTTAGCGGCCAAAACTACGAGCAGTACTTC. This chain uses TRBV7-9 with TRBJ2-7, with a tentative D call TRBD2 (6 bases). V was clipped by 1 base and J by 3 bases, with 13 bases between them. This CDR3 contains 15 residues. Per germline, CDR1 SEHNR and CDR2 FQNEAQ (reference sequence).